The 22 T cell receptor beta chains in this list originate from one sample, sequenced in a study of shared clonotypes between healthy human individuals. The naive CD8 fraction comprised CD45RO-negative cells positively selected for CCR7 and excluded terminally differentiated effector memory CD45RA+ cells. The data were produced by immunoSEQ multiplex PCR, yet TCRdb's version contains in-frame clones alone and is incomplete. The table shows around 2.1 million clones, with roughly 91% occurring only once. Source material: naive CD8+ T cells from PBMCs. These TCRs come from a man aged 18 to 30 in good health. Some clones in this sample may be carry-over from other donors' samples.

The rearrangement links TRBV2 to TRBJ2-2; tentatively, D is TRBD2 (6 bases). V gave up 5 bases and J gave up 2 bases, with 18 bases separating them. Germline-derived CDR1 and CDR2 are SNHLY and FYNNEI. The CDR3 spans 17 residues. The CDR3 DNA is TGTGCCAGCAGTCGTCCAAAGGCGGGAACCAACACCGGGGAGCTGTTTTTT. The encoded protein is CASSRPKAGTNTGELFF.

This clone was recorded only once. The chain links TRBV5-4 to TRBJ2-1; the match to TRBD2 covers 10 bases. Germline V gene sequence: CDR1 SGHNT, CDR2 YYREEE (reference sequence). This CDR3 has 15 amino acids. V trimming: 5 bases; J trimming: 3 bases; junction bases outside the gene matches: 5. In nucleotides, the CDR3 is TGTGCCAGCAGACCCCTAGCGGGAGACTACAATGAGCAGTTCTTC. Protein product: CASRPLAGDYNEQFF.

The V call is TRBV19, the J call TRBJ2-7; D possibly corresponds to TRBD1 (6 bases). Deletions cut 4 bases from V and 5 bases from J, with 12 bases between. CDR1 is LNHDA, CDR2 SQIVND, per germline (reference sequence). This CDR3 is built from 13 residues. In DNA form, the CDR3 reads TGTGCCAGTAGTACCCAGGGGCTAGACGAGCAGTACTTC. This encodes CASSTQGLDEQYF.

This chain joins TRBV28 and TRBJ2-7, with D perhaps assigned TRBD1 or TRBD2 (5 bases each). This CDR3 spans 13 amino acids. With 6 bases removed from V and 3 bases from J, the gap between germline ends came to 12 bases. The germline V gene has CDR1 MDHEN and CDR2 SYDVKM. CDR3 in DNA: TGTGCCAGCAGGGGGGACCTTTTCTACGAGCAGTACTTC. It encodes CASRGDLFYEQYF. Supplemented by reference TRBV28 and TRBJ2-7, the full variable domain reads DVKVTQSSRYLVKRTGEKVFLECVQDMDHENMFWYRQDPGLGLRLIYFSYDVKMKEKGDIPEGYSVSREKKERFSLILESASTNQTSMYLCASRGDLFYEQYFGPGTRLTVT.

The chain joins TRBV29-1 to TRBJ1-1; D is possibly TRBD1 (5 bases). CDR1 is SQVTM and CDR2 is ANQGSEA in the germline V gene. V dropped 8 bases and J dropped 6 bases, with 22 bases sitting between them. CDR3 length: 14 amino acids. CDR3 nucleotides: TGCAGCCCCGAGGGGCCGTTCTCGGGCGCTGAAGCTTTCTTT. Its protein is CSPEGPFSGAEAFF.

The genes are TRBV7-2 and TRBJ2-1; D unresolved. CDR1 is SGHTA, CDR2 FQGNSA, per germline. Trimming cost V 4 bases and J 2 bases, with 15 bases left between them. This CDR3 region has 16 residues. The CDR3 DNA follows: TGTGCCAGCAGCTCAAATGGGCCCACGGCCTACAATGAGCAGTTCTTC. Residues: CASSSNGPTAYNEQFF.

This clone was seen once. The chain uses TRBV6-5 and TRBJ2-5; D unresolved. V lost 0 bases and J lost 4, with 9 bases in between. In germline, CDR1 is MNHEY, CDR2 SVGAGI. The CDR3 is 14 amino acids. This CDR3 reads CASSYSGSPETQYF. The CDR3 DNA reads as TGTGCCAGCAGTTACTCAGGGTCTCCAGAGACCCAGTACTTC.

The rearrangement joins TRBV5-1 to TRBJ2-7; 8 bases match TRBD2. V gave up 0 bases and J gave up 5 bases; unmatched junction bases: 7. Germline values: CDR1 SGHRS, CDR2 YFSETQ. CDR3 length: 15 residues. The CDR3 here is CASSLVSGNNNEQYF. The CDR3 DNA is TGCGCCAGCAGCTTGGTTAGCGGGAACAACAACGAGCAGTACTTC.

The chain employs TRBV6-4 and TRBJ2-1, with 16 positions matching TRBD2. The germline gives CDR1 MRHNA, CDR2 SNTAGT. The junction had 20 bases not matched to a gene; V was cut back by 2 bases and J by 7 bases. This CDR3 spans 22 amino acids. The CDR3 DNA sequence: TGTGCCAGCAGTGACCCTCCGGGACAGGCCGGGACTAGCGGGAGGGCGGGGAATGAGCAGTTCTTC. It codes for CASSDPPGQAGTSGRAGNEQFF.

The J gene is TRBJ2-5, the V gene TRBV15; 8 bases are a match to TRBD2. Germline V lookup: CDR1 LNHNV, CDR2 YYDKDF (reference sequence). The length of the CDR3 is 15 residues. Unmatched junction bases numbered 7, after V lost 5 bases and J lost 2 bases. CDR3 sequence: CATSSRGASQETQYF. CDR3 bases: TGTGCCACCAGCTCGCGGGGGGCAAGTCAAGAGACCCAGTACTTC.

This chain uses TRBV15 with TRBJ2-7; D perhaps matches TRBD2 (7 bases). The V gene's germline CDR1 is LNHNV and CDR2 YYDKDF (reference sequence). With 5 bases removed from V and 4 bases from J, the gap between germline ends came to 15 bases. This CDR3 has 14 amino acids. The DNA of the CDR3 is TGTGCCACCAGCCTTAGGGGGGGCCGGTACGAGCAGTACTTC. Protein product: CATSLRGGRYEQYF.

In regard to this clone: The junction shows a germline mismatch at one end, possibly a read error. This chain links TRBV23-1 with TRBJ2-4; 7 bases fit TRBD1. TRBV23-1 qualifies as an ORF whose function is uncertain. The CDR3 loop spans 16 amino acids. For the CDR3, the DNA is TGCGCCAGCTGTCAGCCGACACCGGGACAGAAAAACATTCAGTACTTC. Translating it yields CASCQPTPGQKNIQYF.

This clone was recorded once. The V and J genes are TRBV7-8 and TRBJ1-5; D remains ambiguous. V was pared by 5 bases and J by 1 base, with 18 bases between. CDR1 and CDR2 (germline): SGHVS, FQNEAQ. This CDR3 contains 17 residues. The CDR3 nucleotides read TGTGCCAGCAGCACCCCCGTCGGGCAGGCGAGCAATCAGCCCCAGCATTTT. Translation: CASSTPVGQASNQPQHF.

V gene TRBV7-9 combines with J gene TRBJ2-2; TRBD2 matches at 13 bases. The CDR3 extends over 18 amino acids. Germline V gives CDR1 SEHNR, CDR2 FQNEAQ (reference sequence). Germline trimming cut 5 bases from V and 5 bases from J; bases unmatched to any gene: 11. The CDR3 reads CASSSPRTSGRVTGELFF. The CDR3 DNA is TGTGCCAGCAGCAGTCCGCGGACTAGCGGGAGAGTAACCGGGGAGCTGTTTTTT.

The rearrangement joins TRBV7-2 to TRBJ2-2; D may be TRBD1 or TRBD2 (5 bases each). Germline V gives CDR1 SGHTA, CDR2 FQGNSA. Between the trimmed V and J ends, which lost 1 base and 7 bases, there was a span of 16 bases. The CDR3 is made up of 16 amino acids. The CDR3 DNA reads as TGTGCCAGCAGCTTAGTGCACGGGCCGAGGGGCGGGGAGCTGTTTTTT. It codes for CASSLVHGPRGGELFF. The variable domain in full, with the rest retrieved from reference TRBV7-2 and TRBJ2-2, is GAGVSQSPSNKVTEKGKDVELRCDPISGHTALYWYRQSLGQGLEFLIYFQGNSAPDKSGLPSDRFSAERTGGSVSTLTIQRTQQEDSAVYLCASSLVHGPRGGELFFGEGSRLTVL.

This clone was picked up one time. This chain connects TRBV11-2 to TRBJ2-7; 12 bases agree with TRBD2. Trimming at V came to 3 bases and at J to 7 bases, leaving 13 bases not matched to a gene. This CDR3 comprises 17 residues. Germline V lookup: CDR1 SGHAT, CDR2 FQNNGV. The CDR3 region has the DNA TGTGCCAGCAGCTTCCCGGAGCTAGCGGGAGGGCCAGAAGAGCAGTACTTC. Translated: CASSFPELAGGPEEQYF.

The chain links TRBV6-5 to TRBJ2-2; tentative D call: TRBD2 (6 bases). Germline CDR1 and CDR2: MNHEY and SVGAGI. The CDR3 extends over 15 amino acids. Trimming left V 8 bases short and J 4 bases short, with 17 bases between. The CDR3 nucleotides are TGTGCCAGCCGGGCGGGAACCGGGGTCACCGGGGAGCTGTTTTTT. It encodes CASRAGTGVTGELFF.

The chain has TRBV28 and TRBJ1-5; perhaps TRBD1 as D (5 bases). CDR1 and CDR2 from the germline V gene are MDHEN and SYDVKM. The CDR3 loop spans 15 amino acids. V lost 9 bases, J lost 2 bases, and 17 bases lay in between. In DNA, the CDR3 is TGTGCCAGTTGGCCCAGAGGGGAAGGCAATCAGCCCCAGCATTTT. It codes for CASWPRGEGNQPQHF. The full variable domain, its missing parts supplied by reference TRBV28 and TRBJ1-5, is DVKVTQSSRYLVKRTGEKVFLECVQDMDHENMFWYRQDPGLGLRLIYFSYDVKMKEKGDIPEGYSVSREKKERFSLILESASTNQTSMYLCASWPRGEGNQPQHFGDGTRLSIL.

The chain couples TRBV7-9 to TRBJ2-2; TRBD2 agrees at 7 bases. V shed 5 bases and J 3 bases; nucleotides not matched to a gene: 12. The germline gives CDR1 SEHNR, CDR2 FQNEAQ (reference sequence). CDR3 size: 17 residues. The CDR3 loop is CASSPMGRGGYTGELFF. DNA of the CDR3: TGTGCCAGCAGCCCGATGGGGCGGGGAGGGTACACCGGGGAGCTGTTTTTT.

The chain recombines TRBV11-2 with TRBJ2-5; D may correspond to TRBD1 or TRBD2 (5 bases each). CDR1 is SGHAT and CDR2 is FQNNGV in the germline V gene. The CDR3 length is 13 residues. Trimming took off 4 bases at V and 9 bases at J, with 15 bases between the two ends. The CDR3 loop reads CASSSGTAAAQYF. The DNA of the CDR3 is TGTGCCAGCAGCTCCGGGACCGCCGCGGCCCAGTACTTC.

The chain recombines TRBV7-3 with TRBJ1-2; D is unresolved. CDR3 length equals 15 residues. V lost 5 bases to trimming and J lost 7 bases, with 20 bases between them. Germline V gives CDR1 SGHTA, CDR2 FQGTGA. The CDR3, as DNA: TGTGCCAGCAGCCCACTACGGACGGTGAATGGTGGCTACACCTTC. Encoded protein: CASSPLRTVNGGYTF.

This clone was counted once. The V call is TRBV4-1, the J call TRBJ2-3, with a possible D match to TRBD1 (5 bases). Germline-derived CDR1 and CDR2 are MGHRA and YSYEKL. This CDR3 is 12 amino acids long. The V gene lost 4 bases and the J gene lost 14 bases, with 16 bases spanning the gap. This chain's CDR3 is CASSLLGVPLYF. CDR3 DNA sequence: TGCGCCAGCAGCCTCCTAGGGGTTCCCCTGTATTTT.